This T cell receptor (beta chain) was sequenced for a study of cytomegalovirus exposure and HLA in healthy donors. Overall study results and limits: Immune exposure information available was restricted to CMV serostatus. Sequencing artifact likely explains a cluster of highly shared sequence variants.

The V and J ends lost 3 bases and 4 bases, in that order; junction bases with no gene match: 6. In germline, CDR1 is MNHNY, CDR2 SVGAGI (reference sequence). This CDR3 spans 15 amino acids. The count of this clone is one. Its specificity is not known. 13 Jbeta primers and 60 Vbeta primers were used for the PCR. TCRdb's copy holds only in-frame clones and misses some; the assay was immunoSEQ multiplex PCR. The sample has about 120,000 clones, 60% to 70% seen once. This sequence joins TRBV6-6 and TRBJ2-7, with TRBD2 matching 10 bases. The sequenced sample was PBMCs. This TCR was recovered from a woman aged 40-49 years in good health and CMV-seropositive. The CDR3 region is CASSYLSSGSYEQYF. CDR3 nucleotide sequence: TGTGCCAGCAGTTATCTTTCTAGCGGGAGTTACGAGCAGTACTTC.